This T cell receptor beta chain was captured by sequencing in a study of T cell changes during pregnancy in multiple sclerosis. The CDR3 is 15 amino acids. Data came from immunoSEQ multiplex PCR; TCRdb stores just in-frame clones and leaves some out. The sample carries about 31,000 clones, around 93% recorded once. The source of this sequence is a female donor with multiple sclerosis, enrolled in a pregnancy study. V usage is TRBV21-1 and J usage is TRBJ1-1; the DNA was not compared with TRBD1, the D call given in the table. TRBV21-1 corresponds to a pseudogene. The input for sequencing was CD4+ T cells from peripheral blood mononuclear cells, taken in the second trimester of pregnancy. The CDR3 protein is CASSKTRQPNTEAFF. Here the CDR3 DNA reads TGTGCCAGCAGCAAAACCCGACAGCCTAACACTGAAGCTTTCTTT.